This T cell receptor (beta chain) is from a study of T cells in Graves' hyperthyroidism and ophthalmopathy (dated by TCRdb to the late 2010s). Context from the whole study: Peripheral blood was collected at initial diagnosis, before any treatment. To identify TCR V-J signatures that set the groups apart, the researchers used a discovery cohort of 95 to 100 patients, made up of under 50 with Graves' ophthalmopathy and some 55 with stable Graves' hyperthyroidism. Thyroid tissue and blood T-cell repertoires from six Graves' hyperthyroidism patients were also compared in the study. TCR Vbeta CDR3 sequencing of some 140 peripheral blood samples (over 40 ophthalmopathy, 75 or so hyperthyroidism and roughly 17 progressor patients) is reported in the paper. After sampling, hyperthyroidism patients received methimazole starting at 30 mg daily, and ophthalmopathy patients received high-dose intravenous methylprednisolone. Whether ophthalmopathy could be predicted prospectively was tested in an independent validation cohort made up of under 20 hyperthyroidism patients plus 17 patients who later progressed to ophthalmopathy. For training and testing, the roughly 97 patients in the discovery cohort were randomly divided in a 7:3 ratio.

A patient counted as having stable Graves' hyperthyroidism if no progression to ophthalmopathy occurred over 18 months of follow-up. Hyperthyroidism patients were aged 18 to 65 years and newly diagnosed, with disease duration of less than 2 months. Exclusion was applied to patients with uncontrolled infections, other autoimmune diseases, pregnancy or lactation. Diagnoses relied on clinical symptoms, serum thyroxine and TRAb, thyroid ultrasound and orbital computed tomography. PBMCs were separated from 10 ml of fresh peripheral blood using Ficoll-Paque density gradient centrifugation. Total RNA was extracted using Trizol reagent, and RNA quality was assessed on an Agilent 2100 Bioanalyzer. Amplification of TCR beta CDR3 regions was carried out from RNA transcripts. A first-round RT-PCR of the TCR CDR3 used the HTBI primer set with the Qiagen OneStep RT-PCR kit. The libraries were constructed in a second round of multiplex PCR and then size-selected and purified. Libraries were sequenced paired-end with 100 bp reads on an Illumina HiSeq2000. On the study's bioinformatics: SOAPnuke was used to process the raw data, with reads discarded if the reads contained adapters or uncalled bases, had a mean Phred below 15, or lacked an exact constant-primer or identifier match. COPE v1.2.5 was used to merge high-quality paired reads, and clonotypes were defined as unique nucleotide sequences. Clonotypes were aligned to IMGT TRBV, TRBD and TRBJ reference segments using MiTCR v1.1. The analysis was restricted to V-J combinations with a frequency above 0.0001, which together covered roughly 99% of the repertoires. The TCS score was defined as F50 (clonal expansion) divided by E x V (chaos), with BLOSUM62-based TCRdist calculated between CDR3 peptides within each V-J. Welch's t-statistics and random forest reduced 500 to 650 V-J features to 13, which were used in a naive Bayes classifier (R e1071). Through fastp at Q25 and MiXCR, TCRdb rebuilt clones from the public reads, retaining in-frame beta chains. CDR3 protein duplicates are merged, each entry listing the most common genes and DNA. None of the V and J calls come from the authors' own analysis; TCRdb made them. This sample comprises a few hundred thousand distinct CDR3 sequences, about 15% of them detected only once. The biggest ten clones account for 6.5% to 8% of the sample.

In its sample, this clonotype was seen a few times. No cognate antigen has been identified for it. No qualities accompany the bases; no much larger clone lies one base away. Study-wide conclusions, independent of this receptor: Sample size was not statistically predetermined, and investigators were not blinded to group allocation. Most expanded thyroid clonotypes (frequency above 0.001) were also found in blood, which suggests that blood repertoires may mirror thyroid immune responses. In validation, progression to ophthalmopathy was predicted by the model with around 70% sensitivity and around 75% specificity, a median of roughly six months before onset. Ophthalmopathy was separated from stable hyperthyroidism by a 13 V-J signature model, with about 86% sensitivity and approximately 81% specificity obtained in cross-validation and 80%/75% obtained in testing.

The germline V gene (reference sequence) supplies CDR1 LNHDA and CDR2 SQIVND. Germline trimming amounts to 7 bases on V and 2 bases on J, with 5 as the count of junction bases outside the gene matches. The CDR3, from cysteine to phenylalanine, totals 14 residues. Solely the CDR3 DNA is kept, with 42 bases framed from the first base. The sequence was obtained from a woman aged 25-40 years with Graves' hyperthyroidism. Here the chain combines TRBV19 and TRBJ2-1; 7 bases in the junction line up with TRBD1. The sample consisted of blood. The nucleotide sequence is given as TGTGCCAGTACGACCACAGGGGCCTACAATGAGCAGTTCTTC. It codes for CASTTTGAYNEQFF.